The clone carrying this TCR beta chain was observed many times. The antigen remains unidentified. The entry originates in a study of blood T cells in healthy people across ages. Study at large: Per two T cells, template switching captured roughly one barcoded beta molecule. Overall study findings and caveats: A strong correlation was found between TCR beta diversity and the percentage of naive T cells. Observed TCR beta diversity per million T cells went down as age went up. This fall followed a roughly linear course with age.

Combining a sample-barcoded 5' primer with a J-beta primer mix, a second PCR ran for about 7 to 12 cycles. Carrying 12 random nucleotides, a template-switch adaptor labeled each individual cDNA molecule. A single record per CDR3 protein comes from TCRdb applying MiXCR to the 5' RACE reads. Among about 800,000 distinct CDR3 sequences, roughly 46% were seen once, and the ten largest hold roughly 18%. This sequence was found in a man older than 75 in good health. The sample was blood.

The CDR3: CASGPDSSLTFF. As DNA, the CDR3 is TGTGCCAGCGGCCCGGACAGTAGTTTGACGTTCTTC. The V call is TRBV28, the J call TRBJ2-1; maybe TRBD1 (6 bases). With 8 bases removed from V and 15 bases from J, the gap between germline ends came to 20 bases. Per germline, CDR1 MDHEN and CDR2 SYDVKM. The CDR3 extends over 12 amino acids.